What follows is one T cell receptor (beta chain) and its context. It was by 5' RACE with UMI labels that the TRB cDNA libraries were prepared. TCRdb reprocessed the 5' RACE reads; each CDR3 protein has one entry and no DNA is given. The sample shows approximately 39,000 distinct CDR3 sequences, and around 15% sits with its ten largest clones. These data come from a study of CXCR3-negative and CXCR3-positive naive CD8 T cells. Looked up from germline, CDR1 is MNHEY and CDR2 is SVGAGI. This CDR3 comprises 14 residues. Sample: memory CD8+ T cells from blood. The receptor was derived from a human donor in good health. Some clones in this sample may be carry-over from other donors' samples. The V and J genes are TRBV6-5 and TRBJ2-7. CDR3 sequence: CASSYTTVSDEQYF.